One and the same sample provided the 20 T cell receptor beta chains below, sequenced in a study of CD8+CD57+ T cells in acquired aplastic anemia. All patients picked for sequencing had shown, by flow cytometry, an expansion of CD8+CD57+ cells. Researchers used genomic DNA as the template to profile TCR beta VDJ and CDR3. TCRdb re-derived calls from the reads in MiXCR, one entry per CDR3 protein. The repertoire consists of just over 450,000 distinct CDR3 sequences, with approximately 33% occurring once and the leading ten covering less than 1%. The material sequenced was sorted CD4+, CD8+, or CD8+CD57+ T cells (not recorded which) from PBMCs. These receptors were taken from a human donor with aplastic anemia.

This clonotype has only one observation. V gene TRBV7-9 combines with J gene TRBJ2-1; TRBD2 aligns across 7 bases. Trimming took 5 bases from V and 9 from J; bases not matched to a gene: 7. The CDR3 sequence is 13 residues long. Germline-derived CDR1 and CDR2 are SEHNR and FQNEAQ (reference sequence). In DNA form, the CDR3 reads TGTGCCAGCAGCCCCCTAGCGGTCAGTGAGCAGTTCTTC. Protein product: CASSPLAVSEQFF.

The chain couples TRBV7-2 to TRBJ2-7; a weak D match, TRBD1 (6 bases). Germline-derived CDR1 and CDR2 are SGHTA and FQGNSA. The CDR3 totals 13 residues. The ends were cut back, 5 bases at V and 3 bases at J, with 11 bases in the middle. The CDR3 spells CASSQQGNYEQYF. The CDR3 DNA sequence: TGTGCCAGCAGCCAACAGGGTAACTACGAGCAGTACTTC. Full variable domain (rest looked up from reference TRBV7-2 and TRBJ2-7): GAGVSQSPSNKVTEKGKDVELRCDPISGHTALYWYRQSLGQGLEFLIYFQGNSAPDKSGLPSDRFSAERTGGSVSTLTIQRTQQEDSAVYLCASSQQGNYEQYFGPGTRLTVT.

The chain has TRBV10-3 and TRBJ1-2; D perhaps matches TRBD1 (6 bases). This CDR3 has 17 residues. Germline values: CDR1 ENHRY, CDR2 SYGVKD. Trimming pared 3 bases from V and 3 bases from J, leaving 20 bases between. The CDR3 DNA is TGTGCCATCAGTGACCCCGAGGGGGGAAACAGGGACTATGGCTACACCTTC. Translating it yields CAISDPEGGNRDYGYTF.

The genes are TRBV11-2 and TRBJ1-1; 8 bases match TRBD1. Germline V gene lookup returns CDR1 SGHAT and CDR2 FQNNGV. J gave up 0 bases and V 1 base, and 4 bases lay outside the gene matches. The CDR3 extends over 16 amino acids. CDR3 in amino acids: CASSLGPGGLNTEAFF. CDR3 sequence (DNA): TGTGCCAGCAGCTTAGGTCCAGGGGGCTTGAACACTGAAGCTTTCTTT.

On this clonotype itself: It may be a read error: a sequence one base away is much more abundant. This is likely a read error, given that the CDR3 carries no conserved phenylalanine or tryptophan at its end. The chain couples TRBV11-2 to TRBJ2-7; D not resolved. CDR3 length equals 11 residues. The V gene's germline CDR1 is SGHAT and CDR2 FQNNGV. V was trimmed by 6 bases and J by 4 bases, leaving 7 bases between them. The DNA for the CDR3 is TGTGCCAGCAGTTACCGTTACGAGCAGTACCTC. As protein: CASSYRYEQYL.

This clonotype was seen a handful of times. The CDR3 DNA is TGCAGTGCGGCGGGACACAAGAACACTGAAGCTTTCTTT. This gives the protein CSAAGHKNTEAFF. This chain joins TRBV20-1 and TRBJ1-1; D might be TRBD1 (6 bases). Germline V gives CDR1 DFQATT, CDR2 SNEGSKA (reference sequence). CDR3 length equals 13 residues. Trimming cost V 6 bases and J 1 base, with 12 bases left between them.

The genes are TRBV12-3 or TRBV12-4 and TRBJ2-3; 12 nucleotides line up with TRBD2. The CDR3 loop spans 16 amino acids. Unmatched junction bases numbered 7, after V lost 5 bases and J lost 4 bases. The CDR3: CASSKTTSGGSDTQYF. The CDR3 nucleotides read TGTGCCAGCAGTAAGACGACTAGCGGGGGATCAGATACGCAGTATTTT.

A word on this clonotype: At one end the junction does not follow the germline gene, possibly because of a read error. This sequence joins TRBV6-5 and TRBJ1-2; unclear D gene. Per the germline V gene, CDR1 is MNHEY and CDR2 is SVGAGI. The CDR3 has 15 amino acids. This CDR3 reads CASRYSGTVNYGYTF. DNA of the CDR3: TGTGCCAGCAGATACTCGGGAACCGTGAACTATGGCTACACCTTC.

V and J are TRBV2 and TRBJ2-5; unclear D gene. CDR1 and CDR2 (germline): SNHLY, FYNNEI. Trimming removed 4 bases from V and 5 bases from J, with 11 bases in between. The CDR3 spans 13 residues. CDR3 sequence: CASSGDLGETQYF. CDR3 nucleotides: TGTGCCAGCAGTGGAGATCTGGGGGAGACCCAGTACTTC.

Many counts were recorded for this clonotype. In DNA, the CDR3 is TGTGCCAGCAGTGAGGGTGGGATTGAGCAGTTCTTC. It translates to CASSEGGIEQFF. This chain links TRBV2 with TRBJ2-1; no clear D gene. The germline V and J ends were trimmed by 3 bases and 9 bases, with 9 bases remaining between them. The germline gives CDR1 SNHLY, CDR2 FYNNEI. The CDR3 runs to 12 residues. The whole variable domain, filled in from reference TRBV2 and TRBJ2-1, reads EPEVTQTPSHQVTQMGQEVILRCVPISNHLYFYWYRQILGQKVEFLVSFYNNEISEKSEIFDDQFSVERPDGSNFTLKIRSTKLEDSAMYFCASSEGGIEQFFGPGTRLTVL.

On this clonotype itself: Sequence at one end of the junction differs from germline and may be a read error. The chain couples TRBV10-3 to TRBJ1-6; 7 positions match TRBD1. This CDR3 contains 18 residues. Looked up from germline, CDR1 is ENHRY and CDR2 is SYGVKD. CDR3 in DNA: TGTGCCAGCAGTTACTCGAATCCAGGGGGCTCCTATAATTCACCCCTCCACTTT. Its translation is CASSYSNPGGSYNSPLHF.

The genes are TRBV20-1 and TRBJ2-1; D perhaps matches TRBD1 (6 bases). Germline V CDR1 and CDR2: DFQATT, SNEGSKA (reference sequence). The V end was cut by 7 bases, the J end by 7 bases, with 14 bases between. The CDR3 is 12 amino acids. The CDR3 loop is CSVPGHPNEQFF. The CDR3 DNA follows: TGCAGTGTTCCGGGACACCCAAATGAGCAGTTCTTC.

This clonotype occurred many times. The chain couples TRBV20-1 to TRBJ1-2, with 8 positions matching TRBD1. After removal of 4 bases from V and 0 bases from J, the junction contained 10 bases not matched to a gene. The CDR3 is made up of 16 amino acids. Germline loops: CDR1 DFQATT, CDR2 SNEGSKA (reference sequence). The CDR3 bases are TGCAGTGCTAAGTTGGACAGGGAGGTACCTAACTATGGCTACACCTTC. Its translation is CSAKLDREVPNYGYTF.

This clonotype was counted at least ten times. This chain links TRBV20-1 with TRBJ1-2; possible D gene TRBD1, 5 bases. Trimming stripped 1 base from V and 7 bases from J, with 7 bases between. The germline V gene encodes CDR1 DFQATT and CDR2 SNEGSKA (reference sequence). The CDR3 has 11 residues. CDR3 amino acids: CSARVGGGYTF. CDR3 DNA sequence: TGCAGTGCTAGAGTCGGGGGTGGCTACACCTTC.

The table lists this clonotype with a few counts. This chain uses TRBV12-3 or TRBV12-4 with TRBJ2-1; no clear D. Trimming removed 7 bases from V and 0 bases from J, with 10 bases in between. The length of the CDR3 is 14 residues. The CDR3 nucleotides read TGTGCCAGCAATCGGGTATCCTCCTACAATGAGCAGTTCTTC. It is translated as CASNRVSSYNEQFF.

This clonotype was seen a single time. The junction and the germline gene differ at one end; a read error may be behind it. This chain joins TRBV3-1 and TRBJ1-2; TRBD1 might be the D (6 bases). The CDR3 is 16 amino acids. CDR1 is LGHDT and CDR2 is YNNKEL in the germline V gene (reference sequence). CDR3 protein: CASRQEGGISNYGYTF. Written as DNA, the CDR3 is TGTGCCAGCCGCCAAGAAGGGGGAATCTCTAACTATGGCTACACCTTC.

The J gene is TRBJ1-4, the V gene TRBV30; a weak D match, TRBD1 (5 bases). The germline CDR1 and CDR2 sequences are GTSNPN and SVGIG (reference sequence). The CDR3 is 12 residues long. Trimming removed 3 bases from V and 10 bases from J, with 12 bases in between. This chain's CDR3 is CAWRGDGGKLFF. Written as DNA, the CDR3 is TGTGCCTGGAGGGGGGACGGAGGAAAACTGTTTTTT. Full variable domain (outside the CDR3, taken from reference TRBV30 and TRBJ1-4): SQTIHQWPATLVQPVGSPLSLECTVEGTSNPNLYWYRQAAGRGLQLLFYSVGIGQISSEVPQNLSASRPQDRQFILSSKKLLLSDSGFYLCAWRGDGGKLFFGSGTQLSVL.

The chain has TRBV10-1 and TRBJ2-5; 7 bases match TRBD1. The trim removed 5 bases at V and 4 bases at J, leaving 7 bases unmatched. This CDR3 has 14 residues. Germline V CDR1 and CDR2: WNHNN, SYGVQD (reference sequence). Written as DNA, the CDR3 is TGCGCCAGCAGTAGGGGACAGCAAAGAGAGACCCAGTACTTC. This codes for CASSRGQQRETQYF.

This clonotype was seen repeatedly, ten times or more. The rearrangement joins TRBV15 to TRBJ2-7, with D unclear. Trimming took off 0 bases at V and 4 bases at J, with 10 bases between the two ends. The CDR3 loop spans 14 amino acids. Germline V CDR1 and CDR2: LNHNV, YYDKDF (reference sequence). CDR3 nucleotide sequence: TGTGCCACCAGCAGAGATCCCCTGGAGTACGAGCAGTACTTC. This codes for CATSRDPLEYEQYF.

This clonotype showed up many times. The V call is TRBV7-3, the J call TRBJ2-5; D call uncertain. The CDR3 spans 15 residues. Germline values: CDR1 SGHTA, CDR2 FQGTGA. V was shortened by 1 base and J by 5 bases, with 14 bases between the two germline ends. This CDR3 is CASSLRGQRWETQYF. The DNA of the CDR3 is TGTGCCAGCAGCTTAAGAGGCCAAAGATGGGAGACCCAGTACTTC.